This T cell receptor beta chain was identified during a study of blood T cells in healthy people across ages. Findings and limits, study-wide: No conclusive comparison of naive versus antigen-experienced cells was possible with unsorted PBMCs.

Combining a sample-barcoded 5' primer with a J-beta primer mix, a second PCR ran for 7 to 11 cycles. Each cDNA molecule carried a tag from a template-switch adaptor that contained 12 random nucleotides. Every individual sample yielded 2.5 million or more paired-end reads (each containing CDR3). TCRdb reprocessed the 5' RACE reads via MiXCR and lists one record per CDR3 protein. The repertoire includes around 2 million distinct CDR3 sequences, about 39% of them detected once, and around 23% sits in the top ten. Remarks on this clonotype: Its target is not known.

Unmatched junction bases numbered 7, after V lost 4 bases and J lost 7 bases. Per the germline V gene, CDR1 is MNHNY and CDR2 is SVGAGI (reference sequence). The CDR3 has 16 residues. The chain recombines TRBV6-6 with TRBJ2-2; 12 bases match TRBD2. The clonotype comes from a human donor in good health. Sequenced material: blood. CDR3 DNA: TGTGCCAGCAGTTTCCCTAGCGGGGGGGCCGGCGGGGAGCTGTTTTTT. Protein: CASSFPSGGAGGELFF.